These 4 T cell receptor beta chains came from one sample sequenced in a study of shared clonotypes between healthy human individuals. Profiling relied on immunoSEQ multiplex PCR, and the TCRdb table lists in-frame clones only, not all of them. The sample carries about 1 million clones, 65% to 80% recorded once. Sequenced material: memory CD4+ T cells sorted from blood. Described subset: CD45RA-negative fraction. Every receptor here comes from a man in his late teens or twenties in good health.

The chain employs TRBV7-4 and TRBJ2-6; 12 bases match TRBD2. J gave up 1 base and V 5 bases, and 3 bases lay outside the gene matches. Germline V CDR1 and CDR2: SGHVT, SQSDAQ. This CDR3 has 17 amino acids. This CDR3 reads CASSLLAGGSGANVLTF. The CDR3 nucleotides are TGTGCCAGCAGCCTCCTAGCGGGAGGGTCTGGGGCCAACGTCCTGACTTTC.

The rearrangement uses TRBV7-8 and TRBJ1-1; the D gene is possibly TRBD1 (6 bases). The germline V gene has CDR1 SGHVS and CDR2 FQNEAQ. This CDR3 is built from 11 residues. V lost 5 bases and J lost 9, with 10 bases in between. The DNA for the CDR3 is TGTGCCAGCAGCCCCGGGGGGCAAGCTTTCTTT. It specifies CASSPGGQAFF.

CDR3 in DNA: TGTGCCAGCTCACCACCGACAGGGACCGGGGAGCTGTTTTTT. This sequence encodes CASSPPTGTGELFF. The J gene is TRBJ2-2, the V gene TRBV18, with 7 bases matching TRBD1. V was pared by 0 bases and J by 5 bases, with 0 bases of the junction left unmatched. The CDR3 is 14 amino acids. Germline CDR1 and CDR2: KGHSH and LQKENI.

This clone was observed a few times. This sequence joins TRBV6-1 and TRBJ2-2; 9 bases align to TRBD2. Germline CDR1 MNHNS, CDR2 SASEGT. The CDR3 is 15 residues long. The trim removed 6 bases at V and 4 bases at J, leaving 6 bases unmatched. CDR3 in DNA: TGTGCCAGCAGAGGACTAGCGTTATTCACCGGGGAGCTGTTTTTT. Amino acids: CASRGLALFTGELFF.